A selection of T cell receptor beta chains follows, all from one sample in a study of T-cell memory formation after mild COVID-19. TCRdb re-derived calls from the 5' RACE reads in MiXCR, one entry per CDR3 protein. The repertoire has 150,000 or so distinct CDR3 sequences, about 14% of them found once; the top ten carry 13% to 15%. Material: PBMCs or a T cell subset sorted from them (not recorded which). These receptor sequences come from an adult woman who had mild COVID-19 (a few samples of this study predate the infection). Cell type and time point are not known. Both conserved end residues are part of each CDR3. Fields, in order: clone size, V gene, J gene, D gene, CDR3 DNA, CDR3 protein. A D gene is named only where the DNA matches it firmly. Some rows mark clone size as missing; the rest say once, few, many or name a class of expanded clone.

>.|TRBV7-9|TRBJ2-1|.
TGTGCCAGCAGCTCTCCGGTACCCCCAATATGGCAGTTCTTC
CASSSPVPPIWQFF
>few|TRBV20-1|TRBJ2-7|TRBD1
TGCAGTGCTCCGAGGGGCCAGGGGGCCCACTACGAGCAGTACTTC
CSAPRGQGAHYEQYF
>.|TRBV20-1|TRBJ2-2|TRBD1
TGCAGTGCTAGAGATCGGGGACAGACAAACACCGGGGAGCTGTTTTTT
CSARDRGQTNTGELFF
>few|TRBV12-3/TRBV12-4|TRBJ2-1|TRBD1
TGTGCCAGCAGTTTTGGGACAGGGACCTACAATGAGCAGTTCTTC
CASSFGTGTYNEQFF
>once|TRBV24-1|TRBJ1-1|TRBD1
TGTGCCACCAGTGAGAGCCGGACAGGGGAAGCTTTCTTT
CATSESRTGEAFF
>.|TRBV18|TRBJ2-3|.
TGTGCCAGCACTAGGGACCTCAACAGGGTCGGGACAGATACGCAGTATTTT
CASTRDLNRVGTDTQYF
>.|TRBV6-2/TRBV6-3|TRBJ2-7|.
TGTGCCAGCAGCCACGGGTCCTCGAGAGAGCAGTACTTC
CASSHGSSREQYF
>.|TRBV3-1|TRBJ1-1|.
TGTGCCAGCAGCCTCTTCGCCGGGCGGGGCACTGAAGCTTTCTTT
CASSLFAGRGTEAFF
>few|TRBV5-1|TRBJ2-7|TRBD1
TGCGCCAGCAGCCTGGACAGGGGTGGGTCGGTCTACGAGCAGTACTTC
CASSLDRGGSVYEQYF
>few|TRBV9|TRBJ1-1|TRBD1
TGTGCCAGCAGCGCCCGGGACAGGGGTTCCTACACTGAAGCTTTCTTT
CASSARDRGSYTEAFF
>.|TRBV11-2|TRBJ2-2|.
TGTGCCAGCAGCTTAGGCCAGAGCACCGGGGAGCTGTTTTTT
CASSLGQSTGELFF
>few|TRBV20-1|TRBJ1-1|.
TGCAGTGCTTCTCGGTCAGGGAGGAGGCGCGACACTGAAGCTTTCTTT
CSASRSGRRRDTEAFF
>once|TRBV7-8|TRBJ2-2|TRBD2
TGTGCCAGCAGCTCACGGACTAGCGGGGTGGACGGGGAGCTGTTTTTT
CASSSRTSGVDGELFF
>few|TRBV6-5|TRBJ1-2|TRBD1
TGTGCCAGCAGTTACATAGGGGGCGGGAACTATGGCTACACCTTC
CASSYIGGGNYGYTF
>.|TRBV12-3/TRBV12-4|TRBJ2-1|.
TGTGCCAGCAGTCGACAGATAGAGGAGCAGTTCTTC
CASSRQIEEQFF
>.|TRBV4-1|TRBJ1-1|TRBD1
TGCGCCAGCAGCCAACGCCCAGGGGGATCCATGAACACTGAAGCTTTCTTT
CASSQRPGGSMNTEAFF
>.|TRBV24-1|TRBJ1-2|.
TGTGCCACCAGTGATCCCGGGACATATCCTGGCTACACCTTC
CATSDPGTYPGYTF
>.|TRBV5-5|TRBJ1-5|.
TGTGCCAGCAGCCCCTTCCCGGGGAATCAGCCCCAGCATTTT
CASSPFPGNQPQHF
>few|TRBV11-2|TRBJ2-7|.
TGTGCCAGCAGTCCATACGGGATCAACGAGCAGTACTTC
CASSPYGINEQYF
>few|TRBV4-3|TRBJ2-7|TRBD2
TGCGCCAGCAGCCAAGATTCGGGAGGGCGTCCGGACGAGCAGTACTTC
CASSQDSGGRPDEQYF
>.|TRBV12-3/TRBV12-4|TRBJ2-6|.
TGTGCCAGCAGCTTACAGGCTTCCGGGGCCAACGTCCTGACTTTC
CASSLQASGANVLTF
>.|TRBV15|TRBJ2-2|.
TGTGCCACCAGCAGAGATGGGGGGCCCACCGGGGAGCTGTTTTTT
CATSRDGGPTGELFF
>few|TRBV15|TRBJ2-1|.
TGTGCCACCAGCAGCCGGGAGAAAGCGTATGAGCAGTTCTTC
CATSSREKAYEQFF
>.|TRBV3-1|TRBJ2-5|TRBD2
TGTGCCAGCAGCCAAGAACTAGCGGGGGGTCAAGAGACCCAGTACTTC
CASSQELAGGQETQYF
>.|TRBV12-3/TRBV12-4|TRBJ1-1|.
TGTGCCAGCAGACCCGAGGGACACACTGAAGCTTTCTTT
CASRPEGHTEAFF
>.|TRBV12-3/TRBV12-4|TRBJ2-6|.
TGTGCCAGCAGTCCCAACAGGGCTGGGGCCAACGTCCTGACTTTC
CASSPNRAGANVLTF
>.|TRBV7-2|TRBJ2-7|TRBD2
TGTGCCAGCAGCTTAGCGAGAGCGGGAGGACCCCTAGCCGAGCAGTACTTC
CASSLARAGGPLAEQYF
>few|TRBV6-5|TRBJ2-2|.
TGTGCCAGCAGTTATTGGAGGGAGAGCGGGGAGCTGTTTTTT
CASSYWRESGELFF
>.|TRBV6-6|TRBJ1-5|.
TGTGCCAGCAGTTACTTTCAGGGTAATCAGCCCCAGCATTTT
CASSYFQGNQPQHF
>.|TRBV12-3/TRBV12-4|TRBJ1-5|.
TGTGCCAGCAGTTTAGTGGGCCATGTAGATCAGCCCCAGCATTTT
CASSLVGHVDQPQHF
>.|TRBV7-6|TRBJ2-1|.
TGTGCCAGCAGCCTGGATAGCTGGCGTTTGGATGAGCAGTTCTTC
CASSLDSWRLDEQFF
>.|TRBV24-1|TRBJ2-4|.
TGTGCCACCAGTGCGGCAGACTCGGGTAAAAACATTCAGTACTTC
CATSAADSGKNIQYF
>few|TRBV18|TRBJ2-6|.
TGTGCCAGCTCACCCCTCACCAGCTCTGGGGCCAACGTCCTGACTTTC
CASSPLTSSGANVLTF
>.|TRBV7-6|TRBJ2-7|.
TGTGCCAGCAGCTCGAACCCCACCTACGAGCAGTACTTC
CASSSNPTYEQYF
>few|TRBV18|TRBJ2-7|TRBD1
TGTGCCAGCTCGCAAATGACAGGGGGCATTAACGACGAGCAGTACTTC
CASSQMTGGINDEQYF
>.|TRBV6-5|TRBJ2-3|.
TGTGCCAGCAGCGACCTTGGCGGGCCCCTTAGCACAGATACGCAGTATTTT
CASSDLGGPLSTDTQYF
>.|TRBV20-1|TRBJ2-5|.
TGCAGTGCTAGAGTTCAAGCCGGAGATCCGGGAACGCCCGAAGAGACCCAGTACTTC
CSARVQAGDPGTPEETQYF
>few|TRBV5-1|TRBJ1-1|.
TGCGCCAGCAGCTTTTGGGGGTCGAACACTGAAGCTTTCTTT
CASSFWGSNTEAFF
>.|TRBV7-9|TRBJ2-1|TRBD2
TGTGCCAGCAGCTTAGTTCAGACCAGGGAGGGTGAGCAGTTCTTC
CASSLVQTREGEQFF
>.|TRBV7-9|TRBJ2-2|.
TGTGCCAGCAGTCCCGGGGACTGGGAGCTGTTTTTT
CASSPGDWELFF
>.|TRBV28|TRBJ1-1|.
TGTGCCAGCAGTCCAACCAACCCGGGAACTGAAGCTTTCTTT
CASSPTNPGTEAFF
>.|TRBV5-5|TRBJ1-1|.
TGTGCCAGCAGCTTGGACGTGGGTGGCACTGAAGCTTTCTTT
CASSLDVGGTEAFF
>.|TRBV18|TRBJ2-1|TRBD1
TGTGCCAGCTTCCCCTCGGCTAGCGGGACAGGGGGTGAGCAGTTCTTC
CASFPSASGTGGEQFF
>.|TRBV6-5|TRBJ2-7|TRBD1
TGTGCCAGCAGAGCCACAGGGGGCCACGAGCAGTACTTC
CASRATGGHEQYF
>.|TRBV7-9|TRBJ1-5|.
TGTGCCAGCAGCTCGCCAAAGGAGGGGGTCAGCAATCAGCCCCAGCATTTT
CASSSPKEGVSNQPQHF
>.|TRBV5-1|TRBJ2-7|TRBD1
TGCGCCAGCAGCTGGGACAGGGGTCCCTACGAGCAGTACTTC
CASSWDRGPYEQYF
>.|TRBV19|TRBJ1-5|.
TGTGCCAGTAGTACACAGGCGGGAAATCAGCCCCAGCATTTT
CASSTQAGNQPQHF
>few|TRBV27|TRBJ1-2|.
TGTGCCAGCAGTTCGCAGGGATTGGGCGATGGCTACACCTTC
CASSSQGLGDGYTF
>.|TRBV3-1|TRBJ1-3|.
TGTGCCAGCAGCCAACACCCTGGAGTTGGGCGGCAACGAAACACCATATATTTT
CASSQHPGVGRQRNTIYF
>few|TRBV7-2|TRBJ1-6|.
TGTGCCAGCAGCTTAGTGGAAGTCGGGAATTCACCCCTCCACTTT
CASSLVEVGNSPLHF
>few|TRBV7-6|TRBJ2-1|.
TGTGCCAGCAGCTTAGCGCGGGGATTGGGTAATGAGCAGTTCTTC
CASSLARGLGNEQFF
>.|TRBV29-1|TRBJ2-7|.
TGCAGCGTTAAGGGGACAAGTCAATACGAGCAGTACTTC
CSVKGTSQYEQYF
>once|TRBV10-3|TRBJ2-5|.
TGTGCCATCAGTGAGTCACAGGTCCAAGAGACCCAGTACTTC
CAISESQVQETQYF
>.|TRBV12-3/TRBV12-4|TRBJ2-1|.
TGTGCCAGCAGTTATTCCACCCAGTCCCAGCAGTTCTTC
CASSYSTQSQQFF
>.|TRBV7-2|TRBJ2-2|.
TGTGCCAGCAGCTTAGTTCGACTCAAAACCGGGGAGCTGTTTTTT
CASSLVRLKTGELFF
>.|TRBV20-1|TRBJ2-3|.
TGCAGTGCTCAGAGTTGGAGGGCCCTCACGGATGTATACACAGATACGCAGTATTTT
CSAQSWRALTDVYTDTQYF
>.|TRBV29-1|TRBJ2-7|TRBD2
TGCAGCGTTGAAGAGGGGGGAGGGTGCGAGCAGTACTTC
CSVEEGGGCEQYF
>.|TRBV20-1|TRBJ2-4|.
TGCAGTGCTTGCCGTCCAGCCACAGCCAAAAACATTCAGTACTTC
CSACRPATAKNIQYF